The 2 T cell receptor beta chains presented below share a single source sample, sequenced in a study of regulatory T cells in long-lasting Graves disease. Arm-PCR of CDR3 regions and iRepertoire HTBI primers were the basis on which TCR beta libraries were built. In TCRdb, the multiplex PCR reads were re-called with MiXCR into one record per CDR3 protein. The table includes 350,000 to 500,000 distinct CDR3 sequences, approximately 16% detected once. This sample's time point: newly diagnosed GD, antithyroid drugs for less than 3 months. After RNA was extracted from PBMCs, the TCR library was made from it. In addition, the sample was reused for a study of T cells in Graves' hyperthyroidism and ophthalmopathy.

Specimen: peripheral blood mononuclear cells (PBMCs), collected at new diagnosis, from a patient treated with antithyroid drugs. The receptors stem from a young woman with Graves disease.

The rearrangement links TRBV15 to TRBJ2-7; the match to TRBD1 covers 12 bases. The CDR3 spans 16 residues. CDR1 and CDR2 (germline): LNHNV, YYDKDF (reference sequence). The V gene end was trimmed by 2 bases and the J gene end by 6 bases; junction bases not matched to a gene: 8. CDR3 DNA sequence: TGTGCCACCAGCAGATTTACCGGGACAGGGGGCGGCGAGCAGTACTTC. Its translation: CATSRFTGTGGGEQYF.

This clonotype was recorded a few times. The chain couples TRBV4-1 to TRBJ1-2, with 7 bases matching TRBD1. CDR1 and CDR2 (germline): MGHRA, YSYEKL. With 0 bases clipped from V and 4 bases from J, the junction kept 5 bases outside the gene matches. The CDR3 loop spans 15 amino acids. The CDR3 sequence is CASSQEVTGIYGYTF. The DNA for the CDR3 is TGCGCCAGCAGCCAAGAAGTGACAGGGATCTATGGCTACACCTTC.